Each of the 18 T cell receptor beta chains below was sequenced from the same sample in a study of shared clonotypes between healthy human individuals. Only in-frame clones appear in the TCRdb table, and some are missing; sequencing was by immunoSEQ multiplex PCR. The sample includes roughly 2.6 million clones, roughly 92% seen only once; the top ten take under 0.15%. The sequencing sample was made of naive CD4+ T cells sorted from blood. The subset here: CD45RA+ positively selected. The receptors stem from a man between 18 and 35 years old in good health.

The V gene is TRBV30, the J gene TRBJ1-6; 7 bases line up with TRBD1. The V and J ends lost 2 bases and 9 bases, in that order; junction bases with no gene match: 10. This CDR3 is built from 15 residues. Germline CDR1 reads GTSNPN; CDR2 reads SVGIG (reference sequence). The CDR3 protein is CAWSPAGQLISPLHF. The CDR3 coding sequence is TGTGCCTGGAGTCCGGCGGGACAGCTTATTTCACCCCTCCACTTT.

This chain uses TRBV7-2 with TRBJ2-4, with no clear D. Germline loops: CDR1 SGHTA, CDR2 FQGNSA. The CDR3 is made up of 14 amino acids. Trimming took 6 bases from V and 4 from J, leaving 13 bases between them. The CDR3 region is CASRLTQEKNIQYF. In nucleotides, the CDR3 is TGTGCCAGCAGGCTTACCCAGGAGAAAAACATTCAGTACTTC.

This clone has just one count. Within the sample, other DNA sequences also encode this same CDR3. V usage is TRBV10-3 and J usage is TRBJ2-7, with D possibly TRBD1 on 5 matching bases. V was trimmed by 0 bases and J by 6 bases, leaving 6 bases between them. Germline V CDR1 and CDR2: ENHRY, SYGVKD. This CDR3 has 12 residues. CDR3 protein: CAISESRVEQYF. Written as DNA, the CDR3 is TGTGCCATCAGTGAGTCCAGGGTCGAGCAGTACTTC.

To note about this clone: In the same sample, other DNA sequences code for this CDR3. The V and J genes are TRBV6-1 and TRBJ1-2; TRBD1 matches at 8 bases. Looked up from germline, CDR1 is MNHNS and CDR2 is SASEGT. The length of the CDR3 is 13 residues. Losses at the gene ends were 3 bases for V and 4 bases for J; bases not matched to a gene: 1. The CDR3 spells CASSETGAYGYTF. CDR3 DNA sequence: TGTGCCAGCAGTGAGACAGGGGCCTATGGCTACACCTTC.

As DNA, the CDR3 is TGTGCCAGCTCACCACAGGACGGAGGCGGCACTGAAGCTTTCTTT. Translation gives CASSPQDGGGTEAFF. This chain links TRBV18 with TRBJ1-1, with D uncertain. The CDR3 loop spans 15 amino acids. Trimming removed 1 base from V and 4 bases from J, with 13 bases in between. Per germline, CDR1 KGHSH and CDR2 LQKENI.

The chain joins TRBV5-1 to TRBJ2-5; a possible D gene is TRBD2 (6 bases). Trimming cost V 6 bases and J 0 bases, with 12 bases left between them. This CDR3 is built from 14 residues. Germline values: CDR1 SGHRS, CDR2 YFSETQ. CDR3: CASTSGDYQETQYF. The CDR3 DNA is TGCGCCAGCACCTCGGGGGATTACCAAGAGACCCAGTACTTC.

V gene TRBV7-8 combines with J gene TRBJ1-4; 7 positions match TRBD1. There are 15 residues in the CDR3. The V and J ends lost 4 bases and 8 bases, in that order; junction bases with no gene match: 10. Germline V gene lookup returns CDR1 SGHVS and CDR2 FQNEAQ. The CDR3 sequence: CASSYLQGLSEKLFF. The CDR3 DNA is TGTGCCAGCAGCTACTTACAGGGGTTGAGCGAAAAACTGTTTTTT.

Of note for this clone: This sample includes further DNA sequences coding for the same CDR3. The chain is built from TRBV7-2 and TRBJ2-3; D not certain. Germline V CDR1 and CDR2: SGHTA, FQGNSA. V was trimmed by 1 base and J by 0 bases, leaving 8 bases between them. There are 15 residues in the CDR3. The CDR3 region is CASSLVTSSTDTQYF. The CDR3, as DNA: TGTGCCAGCAGCTTAGTAACTTCCAGCACAGATACGCAGTATTTT.

This clone was seen more than once but under ten times. The V gene is TRBV30, the J gene TRBJ1-1; possible D gene TRBD1, 6 bases. CDR1 and CDR2 from the germline V gene are GTSNPN and SVGIG (reference sequence). This CDR3 is 12 amino acids long. Trimming cost V 1 base and J 14 bases, with 17 bases left between them. The CDR3, as DNA: TGTGCCTGGAGTGACAGGGCCGGGTTCGGATTCTTT. Translating gives CAWSDRAGFGFF.

The J gene is TRBJ1-3, the V gene TRBV5-1, with D hard to call. CDR3 length: 15 amino acids. Germline CDR1 and CDR2: SGHRS and YFSETQ. V was pared by 4 bases and J by 0 bases, with 11 bases between. The CDR3 is CASSIGSSSGNTIYF. The CDR3 bases are TGCGCCAGCAGCATAGGGAGCAGCTCTGGAAACACCATATATTTT.

This clone was recorded once. The chain couples TRBV6-6 to TRBJ1-3; the D gene is possibly TRBD1 (6 bases). Between the trimmed V and J ends, which lost 7 bases and 4 bases, there was a span of 14 bases. CDR1 and CDR2 (germline): MNHNY, SVGAGI (reference sequence). This CDR3 has 14 residues. The CDR3 DNA is TGTGCCAGCATCAGTGGGGGGCCCGGAAACACCATATATTTT. This encodes CASISGGPGNTIYF.

This rearrangement joins TRBV19 to TRBJ1-6; a possible D gene is TRBD1 (5 bases). Germline-derived CDR1 and CDR2 are LNHDA and SQIVND (reference sequence). V shed 6 bases and J shed 8 bases, with 17 bases lying between them. The CDR3 loop spans 15 amino acids. The CDR3 loop is CASSQGVAVDSPLHF. The DNA for the CDR3 is TGTGCCAGTAGCCAGGGCGTGGCCGTTGATTCACCCCTCCACTTT.

In DNA, the CDR3 is TGTGCCATCAGTGAGTTAGCATACAGGGGAAATAATTCACCCCTCCACTTT. Translating it yields CAISELAYRGNNSPLHF. This chain uses TRBV10-3 with TRBJ1-6; 7 bases are shared with TRBD1. The CDR3 extends over 17 amino acids. J gave up 5 bases and V 1 base, and 8 bases lay outside the gene matches. Looked up from germline, CDR1 is ENHRY and CDR2 is SYGVKD.

With respect to this clone: This sample includes further DNA sequences coding for the same CDR3. V is TRBV10-3 and J is TRBJ2-5; 7 nucleotides agree with TRBD2. The J segment lost 4 bases and the V segment lost 4 bases, leaving 0 bases of the junction unmatched. The CDR3 is 12 residues long. The germline V gene has CDR1 ENHRY and CDR2 SYGVKD. CDR3 nucleotide sequence: TGTGCCATCAGTGCGGGGGGAGAGACCCAGTACTTC. Translation gives CAISAGGETQYF.

V and J are TRBV7-9 and TRBJ1-1, with 8 bases identical to TRBD1. CDR1 is SEHNR, CDR2 FQNEAQ, per germline (reference sequence). The V gene end was trimmed by 7 bases and the J gene end by 7 bases; junction bases not matched to a gene: 17. The CDR3 has 16 residues. The CDR3 region is CASTDQGANLLLEAFF. CDR3 DNA sequence: TGTGCCAGCACCGATCAGGGGGCGAACCTACTCCTTGAAGCTTTCTTT. The variable domain in full, with the rest retrieved from reference TRBV7-9 and TRBJ1-1, is DTGVSQNPRHKITKRGQNVTFRCDPISEHNRLYWYRQTLGQGPEFLTYFQNEAQLEKSRLLSDRFSAERPKGSFSTLEIQRTEQGDSAMYLCASTDQGANLLLEAFFGQGTRLTVV.

The chain is built from TRBV5-4 and TRBJ2-3; D possibly uses TRBD1 or TRBD2 (6 bases each). Trimming removed 4 bases from V and 4 bases from J, with 19 bases in between. This CDR3 spans 16 amino acids. Germline lookup yields CDR1 SGHNT and CDR2 YYREEE (reference sequence). The CDR3 region is CASSPRQGSGADTQYF. The DNA of the CDR3 is TGTGCCAGCAGCCCCCGCCAGGGGTCGGGAGCAGATACGCAGTATTTT.

Note on this clone: Other DNA sequences of this sample code for an identical CDR3. CDR3 sequence reads: CASSLAGPYEQYF. The CDR3 coding sequence is TGCGCCAGCAGCTTGGCCGGTCCCTACGAGCAGTACTTC. The chain has TRBV5-1 and TRBJ2-7, with D hard to call. V lost 0 bases and J 2 bases, leaving 6 bases between the germline ends. Germline V gives CDR1 SGHRS, CDR2 YFSETQ. The CDR3 consists of 13 residues.

The chain is built from TRBV25-1 and TRBJ2-7; 7 bases map to TRBD1. Germline assignment: CDR1 MGHDK and CDR2 SYGVNS. The junction had 11 bases not matched to a gene; V was cut back by 3 bases and J by 0 bases. CDR3 length equals 17 residues. The CDR3 region has the DNA TGTGCCAGCAGTGACTTTCCAGTTGGGACAGACTCCTACGAGCAGTACTTC. It yields the protein CASSDFPVGTDSYEQYF.